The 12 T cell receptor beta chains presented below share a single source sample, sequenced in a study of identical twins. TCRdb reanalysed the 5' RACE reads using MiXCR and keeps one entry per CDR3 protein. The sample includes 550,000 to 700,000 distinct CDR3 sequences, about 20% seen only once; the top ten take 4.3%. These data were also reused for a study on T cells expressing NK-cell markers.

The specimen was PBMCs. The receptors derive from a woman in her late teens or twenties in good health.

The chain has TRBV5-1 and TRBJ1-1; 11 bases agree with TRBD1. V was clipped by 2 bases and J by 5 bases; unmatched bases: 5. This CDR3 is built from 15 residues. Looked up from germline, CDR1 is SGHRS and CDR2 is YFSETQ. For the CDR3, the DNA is TGCGCCAGCAGCTTTAGGACAGGGGGCGAGACTGAAGCTTTCTTT. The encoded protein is CASSFRTGGETEAFF.

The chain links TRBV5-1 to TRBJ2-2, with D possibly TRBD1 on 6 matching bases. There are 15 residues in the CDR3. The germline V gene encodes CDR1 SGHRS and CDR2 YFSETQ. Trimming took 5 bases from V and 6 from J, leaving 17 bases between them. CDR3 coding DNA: TGCGCCAGCAGGTACTACAGGGTTGGCGCCGGGGAGCTGTTTTTT. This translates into CASRYYRVGAGELFF.

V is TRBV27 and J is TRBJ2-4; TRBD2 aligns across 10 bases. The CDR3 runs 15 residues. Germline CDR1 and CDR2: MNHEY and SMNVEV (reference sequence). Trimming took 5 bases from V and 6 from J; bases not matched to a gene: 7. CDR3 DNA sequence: TGTGCCAGCAGTCCCGCCAGCGGGAGGGGAAACATTCAGTACTTC. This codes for CASSPASGRGNIQYF.

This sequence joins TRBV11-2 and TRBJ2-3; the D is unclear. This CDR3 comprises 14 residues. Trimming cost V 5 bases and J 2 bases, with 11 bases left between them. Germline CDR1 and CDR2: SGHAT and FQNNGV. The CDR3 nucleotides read TGTGCCAGCAGCCCTGGGTCGTTCACAGATACGCAGTATTTT. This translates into CASSPGSFTDTQYF. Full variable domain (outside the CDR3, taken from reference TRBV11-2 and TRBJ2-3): EAGVAQSPRYKIIEKRQSVAFWCNPISGHATLYWYQQILGQGPKLLIQFQNNGVVDDSQLPKDRFSAERLKGVDSTLKIQPAKLEDSAVYLCASSPGSFTDTQYFGPGTRLTVL.

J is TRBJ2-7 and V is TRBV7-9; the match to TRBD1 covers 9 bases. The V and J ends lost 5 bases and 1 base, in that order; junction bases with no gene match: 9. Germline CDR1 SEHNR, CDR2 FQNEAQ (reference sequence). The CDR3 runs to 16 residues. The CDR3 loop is CASSHGAGQGSYEQYF. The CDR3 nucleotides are TGTGCCAGCAGCCATGGAGCGGGACAGGGTTCCTACGAGCAGTACTTC.

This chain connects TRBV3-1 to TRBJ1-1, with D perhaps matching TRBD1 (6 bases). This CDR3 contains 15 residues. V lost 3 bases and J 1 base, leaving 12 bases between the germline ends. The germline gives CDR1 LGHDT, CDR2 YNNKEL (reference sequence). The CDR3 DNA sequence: TGTGCCAGCAGCCAGCGGACAGCAGAGAACACTGAAGCTTTCTTT. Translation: CASSQRTAENTEAFF.

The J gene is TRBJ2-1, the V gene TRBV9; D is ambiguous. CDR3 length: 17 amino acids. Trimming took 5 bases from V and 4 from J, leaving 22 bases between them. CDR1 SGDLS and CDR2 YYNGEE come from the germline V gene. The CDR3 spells CASRAEVPTDAYNEQFF. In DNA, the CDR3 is TGTGCCAGCAGAGCCGAGGTACCCACGGACGCATACAATGAGCAGTTCTTC.

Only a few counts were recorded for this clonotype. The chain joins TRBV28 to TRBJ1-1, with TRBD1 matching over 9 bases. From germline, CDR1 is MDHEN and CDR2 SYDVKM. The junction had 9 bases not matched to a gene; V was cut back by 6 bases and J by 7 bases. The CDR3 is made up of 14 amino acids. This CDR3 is CASRMTGGKGEAFF. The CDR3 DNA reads TGTGCCAGCAGAATGACAGGGGGAAAGGGTGAAGCTTTCTTT.

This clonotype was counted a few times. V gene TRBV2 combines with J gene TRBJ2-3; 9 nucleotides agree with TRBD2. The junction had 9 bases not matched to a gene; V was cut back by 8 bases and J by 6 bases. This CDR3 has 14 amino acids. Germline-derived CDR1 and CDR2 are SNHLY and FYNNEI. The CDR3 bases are TGTGCCAGCCAGATTAGCGGGGGCCGGGATACGCAGTATTTT. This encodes CASQISGGRDTQYF.

CDR3 sequence: CATSRETGTGSTDTQYF. The CDR3 DNA sequence: TGTGCCACCAGCAGAGAAACCGGGACAGGGAGCACAGATACGCAGTATTTT. This chain connects TRBV15 to TRBJ2-3, with 9 bases lining up with TRBD1. The germline V gene has CDR1 LNHNV and CDR2 YYDKDF (reference sequence). V was clipped by 0 bases and J by 0 bases; unmatched bases: 4. This CDR3 contains 17 residues.

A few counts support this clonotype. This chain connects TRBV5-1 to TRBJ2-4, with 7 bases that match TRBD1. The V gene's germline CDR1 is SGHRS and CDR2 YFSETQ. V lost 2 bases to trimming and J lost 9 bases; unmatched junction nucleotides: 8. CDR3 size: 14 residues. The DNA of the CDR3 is TGCGCCAGCAGCTTTCGACAGGGTGGGGGCATTCAGTACTTC. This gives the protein CASSFRQGGGIQYF.

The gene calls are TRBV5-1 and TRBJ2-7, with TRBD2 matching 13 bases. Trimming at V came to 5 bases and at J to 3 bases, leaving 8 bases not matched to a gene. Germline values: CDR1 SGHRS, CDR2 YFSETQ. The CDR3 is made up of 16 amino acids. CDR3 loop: CASSPGLAGPIYEQYF. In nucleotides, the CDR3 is TGCGCCAGCAGTCCGGGACTAGCGGGACCGATCTACGAGCAGTACTTC.